This T cell receptor beta chain was captured by sequencing in a study of Graves' ophthalmopathy and Graves' hyperthyroidism. Findings and limits, study-wide: Most thyroid clonotypes expanded beyond 0.001 frequency were also found in blood.

The CDR3 length is 15 residues. Germline loops: CDR1 PRHDT, CDR2 FYEKMQ (reference sequence). Trimming left V 0 bases short and J 3 bases short, with 12 bases between. Amplifying from RNA transcripts, the study obtained TCR beta CDR3 regions. RT-PCR with HTBI primers came first, then second-round multiplex PCR. TCRdb used MiXCR to reprocess the multiplex PCR reads, holding one entry per CDR3 protein. The profile covers 650,000 to 800,000 distinct CDR3 sequences, with over 40% appearing a single time and over 2.5% taken by the ten largest. This clonotype was seen repeatedly, ten times or more. Antigen specificity is unknown.

Specimen: peripheral blood. The receptor comes from an adult man with Graves' ophthalmopathy. The chain couples TRBV13 to TRBJ2-7, with unresolved D. The CDR3 sequence is CASSLGRPQLYEQYF. DNA for the CDR3: TGTGCCAGCAGCTTAGGCCGTCCCCAACTCTACGAGCAGTACTTC.